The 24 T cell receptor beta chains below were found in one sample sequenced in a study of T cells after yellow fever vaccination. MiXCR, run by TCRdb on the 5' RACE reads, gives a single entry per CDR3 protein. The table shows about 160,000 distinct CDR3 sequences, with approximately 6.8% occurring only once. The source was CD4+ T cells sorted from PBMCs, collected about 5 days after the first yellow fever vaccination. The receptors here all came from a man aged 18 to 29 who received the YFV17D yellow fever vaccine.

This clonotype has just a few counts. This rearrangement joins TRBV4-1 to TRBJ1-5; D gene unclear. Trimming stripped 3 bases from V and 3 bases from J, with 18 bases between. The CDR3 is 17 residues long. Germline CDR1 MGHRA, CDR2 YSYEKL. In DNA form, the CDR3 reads TGCGCCAGCAGCCACCCAACCTCCGGGCGGGACAATCAGCCCCAGCATTTT. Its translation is CASSHPTSGRDNQPQHF.

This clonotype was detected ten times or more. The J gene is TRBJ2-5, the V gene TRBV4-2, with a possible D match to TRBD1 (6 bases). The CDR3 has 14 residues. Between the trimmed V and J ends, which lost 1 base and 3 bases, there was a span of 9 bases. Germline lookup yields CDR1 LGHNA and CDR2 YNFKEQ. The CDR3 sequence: CASSQAQGKETQYF. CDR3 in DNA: TGTGCCAGCAGCCAAGCACAGGGAAAAGAGACCCAGTACTTC.

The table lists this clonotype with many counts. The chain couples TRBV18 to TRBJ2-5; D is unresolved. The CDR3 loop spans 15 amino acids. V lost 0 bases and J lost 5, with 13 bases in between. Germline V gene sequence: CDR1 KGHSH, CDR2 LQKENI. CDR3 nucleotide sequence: TGTGCCAGCTCACCACCGTTCCTCAAACCGGAGACCCAGTACTTC. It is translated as CASSPPFLKPETQYF.

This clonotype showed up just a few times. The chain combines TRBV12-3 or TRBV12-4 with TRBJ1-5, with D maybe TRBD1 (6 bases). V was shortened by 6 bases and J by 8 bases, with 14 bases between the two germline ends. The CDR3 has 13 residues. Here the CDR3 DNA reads TGTGCCAGCAGGATGACAGGAGAGGAGCCCCAGCATTTT. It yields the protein CASRMTGEEPQHF.

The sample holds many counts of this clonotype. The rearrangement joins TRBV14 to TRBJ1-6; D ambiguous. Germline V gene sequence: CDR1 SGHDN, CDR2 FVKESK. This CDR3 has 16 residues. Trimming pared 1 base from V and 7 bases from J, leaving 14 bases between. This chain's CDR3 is CASSQGPGGLNSPLHF. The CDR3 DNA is TGTGCCAGCAGCCAAGGTCCCGGAGGCCTCAATTCACCCCTCCACTTT.

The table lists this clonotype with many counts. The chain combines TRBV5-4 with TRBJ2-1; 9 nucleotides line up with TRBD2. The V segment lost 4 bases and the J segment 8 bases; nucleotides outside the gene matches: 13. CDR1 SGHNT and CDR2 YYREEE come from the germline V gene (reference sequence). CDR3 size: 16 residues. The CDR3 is CASSTGALAGVDEQFF. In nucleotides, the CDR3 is TGTGCCAGCAGCACCGGAGCACTAGCGGGTGTCGATGAGCAGTTCTTC.

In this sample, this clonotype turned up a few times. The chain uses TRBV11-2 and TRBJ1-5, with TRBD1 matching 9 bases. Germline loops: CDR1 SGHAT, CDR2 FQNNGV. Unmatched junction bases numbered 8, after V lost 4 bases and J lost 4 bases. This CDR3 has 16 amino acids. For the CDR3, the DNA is TGTGCCAGCAGCTCAAACTCCGGGACAGGGAATCAGCCCCAGCATTTT. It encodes CASSSNSGTGNQPQHF.

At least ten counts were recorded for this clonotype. DNA of the CDR3: TGTGCCAGCGGGCCTGGAGGCTACACCTTC. It specifies CASGPGGYTF. This chain links TRBV6-2 or TRBV6-3 with TRBJ1-2, with D uncertain. The CDR3 spans 10 residues. V was trimmed by 8 bases and J by 8 bases, leaving 9 bases between them. Per germline, CDR1 MNHEY and CDR2 SVGEGT.

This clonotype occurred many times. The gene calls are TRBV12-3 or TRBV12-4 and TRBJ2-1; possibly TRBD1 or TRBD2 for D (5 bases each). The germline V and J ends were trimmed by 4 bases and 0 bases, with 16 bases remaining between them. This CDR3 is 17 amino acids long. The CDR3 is CASSSDWGSSSYNEQFF. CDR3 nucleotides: TGTGCCAGCAGTTCTGACTGGGGGTCGAGCTCCTACAATGAGCAGTTCTTC.

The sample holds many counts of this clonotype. CDR3 amino acids: CASSTVVRGTEAFF. CDR3 DNA: TGTGCCAGCAGTACAGTGGTCCGGGGTACTGAAGCTTTCTTT. This sequence joins TRBV12-3 or TRBV12-4 and TRBJ1-1; D ambiguous. V lost 5 bases and J 5 bases, leaving 15 bases between the germline ends. There are 14 residues in the CDR3.

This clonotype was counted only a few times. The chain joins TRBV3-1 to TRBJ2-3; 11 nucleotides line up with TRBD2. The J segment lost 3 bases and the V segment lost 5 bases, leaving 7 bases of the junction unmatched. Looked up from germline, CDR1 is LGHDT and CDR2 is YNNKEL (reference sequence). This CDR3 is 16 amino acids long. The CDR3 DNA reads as TGTGCCAGCAGCGCATTTCGACTAGCGGGAACAGATACGCAGTATTTT. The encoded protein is CASSAFRLAGTDTQYF.

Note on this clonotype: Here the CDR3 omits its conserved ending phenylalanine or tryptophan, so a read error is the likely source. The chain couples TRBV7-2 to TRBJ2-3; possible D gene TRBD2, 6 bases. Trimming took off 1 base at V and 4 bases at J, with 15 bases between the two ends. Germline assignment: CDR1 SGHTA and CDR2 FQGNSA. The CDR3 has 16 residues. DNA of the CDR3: TGTGCCAGCAGCTTAGTGGGTAGCGGCAGGGCAGATACGCAGTATGTT. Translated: CASSLVGSGRADTQYV.

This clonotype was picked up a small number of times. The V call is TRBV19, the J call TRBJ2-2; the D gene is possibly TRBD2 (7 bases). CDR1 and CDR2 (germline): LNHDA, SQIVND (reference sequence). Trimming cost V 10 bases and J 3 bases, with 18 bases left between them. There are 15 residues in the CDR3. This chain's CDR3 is CATARGAGDTGELFF. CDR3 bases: TGTGCCACCGCCCGGGGGGCAGGGGACACCGGGGAGCTGTTTTTT.

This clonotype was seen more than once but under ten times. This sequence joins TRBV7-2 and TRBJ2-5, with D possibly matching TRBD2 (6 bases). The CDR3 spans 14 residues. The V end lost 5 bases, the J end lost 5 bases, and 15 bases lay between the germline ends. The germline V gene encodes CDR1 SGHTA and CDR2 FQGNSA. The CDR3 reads CASSPRAGPETQYF. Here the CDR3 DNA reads TGTGCCAGCAGCCCCCGAGCGGGCCCCGAGACCCAGTACTTC.

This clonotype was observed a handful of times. CDR3 coding DNA: TGTGCCACCAGTGATTCCACGTCTCGCTCCTACAATGAGCAGTTCTTC. Protein product: CATSDSTSRSYNEQFF. The chain carries TRBV24-1 and TRBJ2-1; D not certain. The CDR3 is 16 amino acids. Germline lookup yields CDR1 KGHDR and CDR2 SFDVKD. V was shortened by 2 bases and J by 0 bases, with 10 bases between the two germline ends.

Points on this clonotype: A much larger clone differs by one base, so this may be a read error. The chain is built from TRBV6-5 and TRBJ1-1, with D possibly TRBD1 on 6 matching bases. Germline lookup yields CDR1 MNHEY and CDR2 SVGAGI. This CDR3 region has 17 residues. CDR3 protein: CASSYSYRERLNTVAFF. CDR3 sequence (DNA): TGTGCCAGCAGTTACTCCTACAGGGAACGATTGAACACTGTAGCTTTCTTT.

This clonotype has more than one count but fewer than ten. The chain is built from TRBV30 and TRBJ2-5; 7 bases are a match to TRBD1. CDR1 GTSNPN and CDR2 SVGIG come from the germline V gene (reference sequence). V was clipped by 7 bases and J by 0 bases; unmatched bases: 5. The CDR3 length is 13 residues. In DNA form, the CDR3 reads TGTGCCTCCAGGGGGAAGAACCAAGAGACCCAGTACTTC. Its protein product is CASRGKNQETQYF.

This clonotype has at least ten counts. The CDR3 reads CAINQGQGGGAFF. DNA for the CDR3: TGTGCCATCAACCAAGGACAGGGTGGGGGAGCTTTCTTT. The gene calls are TRBV10-3 and TRBJ1-1; 8 bases line up with TRBD1. The CDR3 extends over 13 amino acids. V shed 7 bases, J shed 10 bases, and the junction held 11 bases outside the gene matches. CDR1 and CDR2 from the germline V gene are ENHRY and SYGVKD.

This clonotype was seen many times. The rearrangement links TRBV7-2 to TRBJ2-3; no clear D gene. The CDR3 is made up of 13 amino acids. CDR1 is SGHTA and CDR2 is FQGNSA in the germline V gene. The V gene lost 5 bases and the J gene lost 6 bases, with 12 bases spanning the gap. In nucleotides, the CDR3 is TGTGCCAGCAGCGACCCCATGAGGGATACGCAGTATTTT. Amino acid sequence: CASSDPMRDTQYF. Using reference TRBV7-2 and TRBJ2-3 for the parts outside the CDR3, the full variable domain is GAGVSQSPSNKVTEKGKDVELRCDPISGHTALYWYRQSLGQGLEFLIYFQGNSAPDKSGLPSDRFSAERTGGSVSTLTIQRTQQEDSAVYLCASSDPMRDTQYFGPGTRLTVL.

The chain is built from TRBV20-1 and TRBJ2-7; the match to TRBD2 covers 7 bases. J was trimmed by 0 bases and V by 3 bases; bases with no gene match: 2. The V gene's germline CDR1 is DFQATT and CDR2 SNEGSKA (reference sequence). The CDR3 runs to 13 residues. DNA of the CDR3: TGCAGTGCTAGCGGGGGGAACTCCTACGAGCAGTACTTC. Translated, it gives CSASGGNSYEQYF.

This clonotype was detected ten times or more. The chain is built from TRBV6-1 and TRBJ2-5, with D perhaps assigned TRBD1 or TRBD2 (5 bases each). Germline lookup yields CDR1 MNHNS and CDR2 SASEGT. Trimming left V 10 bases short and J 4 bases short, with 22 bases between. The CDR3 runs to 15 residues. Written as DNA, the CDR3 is TGTGCCACCGCGCTAGGGGCAGGGACCCTAGAGACCCAGTACTTC. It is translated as CATALGAGTLETQYF.

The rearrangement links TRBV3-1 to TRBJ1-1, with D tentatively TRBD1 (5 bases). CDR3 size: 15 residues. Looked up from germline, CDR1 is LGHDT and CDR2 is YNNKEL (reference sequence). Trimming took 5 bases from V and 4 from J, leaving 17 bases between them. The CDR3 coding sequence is TGTGCCAGCAGCTACCTGGGGGGAATGGGCACTGAAGCTTTCTTT. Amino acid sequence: CASSYLGGMGTEAFF.

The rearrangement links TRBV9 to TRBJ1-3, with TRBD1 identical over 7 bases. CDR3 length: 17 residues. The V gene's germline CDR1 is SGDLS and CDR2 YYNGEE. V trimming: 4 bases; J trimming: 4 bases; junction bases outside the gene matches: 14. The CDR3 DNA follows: TGTGCCAGCAGCAATCAGGGGGACCGCTTCAAGGGAAACACCATATATTTT. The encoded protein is CASSNQGDRFKGNTIYF. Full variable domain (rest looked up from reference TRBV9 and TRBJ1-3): DSGVTQTPKHLITATGQRVTLRCSPRSGDLSVYWYQQSLDQGLQFLIQYYNGEERAKGNILERFSAQQFPDLHSELNLSSLELGDSALYFCASSNQGDRFKGNTIYFGEGSWLTVV.

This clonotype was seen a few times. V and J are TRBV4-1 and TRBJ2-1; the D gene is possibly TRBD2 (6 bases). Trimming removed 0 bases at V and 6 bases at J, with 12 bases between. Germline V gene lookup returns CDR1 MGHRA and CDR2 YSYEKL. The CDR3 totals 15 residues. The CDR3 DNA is TGCGCCAGCAGCCAAGATCCCTCACTAGCCAATGAGCAGTTCTTC. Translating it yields CASSQDPSLANEQFF.